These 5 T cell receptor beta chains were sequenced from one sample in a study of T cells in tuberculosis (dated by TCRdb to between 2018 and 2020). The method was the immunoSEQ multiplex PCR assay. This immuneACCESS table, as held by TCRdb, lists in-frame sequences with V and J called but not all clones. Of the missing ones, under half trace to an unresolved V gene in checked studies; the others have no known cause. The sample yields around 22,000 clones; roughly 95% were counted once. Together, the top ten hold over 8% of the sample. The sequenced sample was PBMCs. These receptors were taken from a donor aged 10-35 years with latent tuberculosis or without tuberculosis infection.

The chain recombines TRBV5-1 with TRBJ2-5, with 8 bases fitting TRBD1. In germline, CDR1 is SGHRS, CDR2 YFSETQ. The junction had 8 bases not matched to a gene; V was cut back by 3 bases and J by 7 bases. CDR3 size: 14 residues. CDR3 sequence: CASSSGTGGGTQYF. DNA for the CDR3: TGCGCCAGCAGCTCGGGGACAGGTGGGGGGACCCAGTACTTC.

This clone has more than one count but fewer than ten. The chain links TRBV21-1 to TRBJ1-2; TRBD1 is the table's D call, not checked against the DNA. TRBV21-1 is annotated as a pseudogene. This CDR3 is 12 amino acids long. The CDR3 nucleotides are TGTGCCAGCACCCAGGGGGGCTATGGCTACACCTTC. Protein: CASTQGGYGYTF.

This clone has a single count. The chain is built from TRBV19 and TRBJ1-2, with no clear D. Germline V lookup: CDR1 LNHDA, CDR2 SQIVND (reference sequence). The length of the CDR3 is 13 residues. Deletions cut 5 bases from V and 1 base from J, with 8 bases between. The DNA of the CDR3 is TGTGCCAGTAGTGGCAGCGTTAACTATGGCTACACCTTC. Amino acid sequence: CASSGSVNYGYTF.

The CDR3 sequence is CASSQERGAFYNEQFF. Here the CDR3 DNA reads TGTGCCAGCAGCCAAGAGCGGGGGGCTTTCTACAATGAGCAGTTCTTC. The chain links TRBV4-2 to TRBJ2-1, with 8 bases identical to TRBD2. Germline V lookup: CDR1 LGHNA, CDR2 YNFKEQ. The trim removed 0 bases at V and 3 bases at J, leaving 4 bases unmatched. This CDR3 is built from 16 residues.

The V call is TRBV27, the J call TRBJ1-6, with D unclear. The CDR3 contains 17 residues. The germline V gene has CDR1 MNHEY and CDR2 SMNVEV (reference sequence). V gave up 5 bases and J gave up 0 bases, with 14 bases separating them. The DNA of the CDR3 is TGTGCCAGCAGTCTCCTCCGGTCGATCTCCTATAATTCACCCCTCCACTTT. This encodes CASSLLRSISYNSPLHF.